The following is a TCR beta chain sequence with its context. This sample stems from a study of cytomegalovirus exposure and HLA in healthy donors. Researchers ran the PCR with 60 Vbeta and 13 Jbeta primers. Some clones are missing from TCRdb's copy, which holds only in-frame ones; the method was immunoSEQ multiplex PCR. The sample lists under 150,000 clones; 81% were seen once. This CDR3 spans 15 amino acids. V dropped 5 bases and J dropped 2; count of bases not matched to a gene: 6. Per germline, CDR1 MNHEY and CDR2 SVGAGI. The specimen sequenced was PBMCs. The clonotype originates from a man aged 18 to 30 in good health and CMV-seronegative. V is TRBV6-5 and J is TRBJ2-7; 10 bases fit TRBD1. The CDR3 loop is CASSKRTGGPYEQYF. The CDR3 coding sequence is TGTGCCAGCAGTAAACGGACAGGGGGGCCCTACGAGCAGTACTTC.